The 22 T cell receptor beta chains below were found in one sample sequenced in a study of neurological immune-mediated disorders. TCRdb called the 5' RACE reads again in MiXCR, with one record for every CDR3 protein. The table has about 87,000 distinct CDR3 sequences, under 4.5% seen once. The material sequenced was PBMCs. The receptors were gathered from a woman between 50 and 59 years old with multiple sclerosis.

This clonotype was found many times. The V call is TRBV11-3, the J call TRBJ2-3; the D is unclear. CDR3 length: 13 residues. Germline CDR1 and CDR2: SGHNT and YENEEA. V lost 5 bases to trimming and J lost 2 bases, with 8 bases between them. CDR3 coding DNA: TGTGCCAGCAGCCCAGAGAACACAGATACGCAGTATTTT. This codes for CASSPENTDTQYF.

This clonotype has ten or more counts. This chain uses TRBV20-1 with TRBJ2-2; a weak D match, TRBD2 (6 bases). Trimming removed 3 bases from V and 1 base from J, with 9 bases in between. CDR1 and CDR2 from the germline V gene are DFQATT and SNEGSKA (reference sequence). The length of the CDR3 is 14 residues. Here the CDR3 DNA reads TGCAGTGCTAGTTGGGGGGTGAACACCGGGGAGCTGTTTTTT. Translation gives CSASWGVNTGELFF.

This clonotype occurred many times. This could be a read error, since a much larger clone is one nucleotide away. The chain couples TRBV27 to TRBJ1-2; tentative D call: TRBD1 (6 bases). Looked up from germline, CDR1 is MNHEY and CDR2 is SMNVEV (reference sequence). V was shortened by 7 bases and J by 1 base, with 10 bases between the two germline ends. The CDR3 contains 13 residues. The CDR3 DNA reads as TGTGCCAGCACCCCGGACAGTAACTATGGCTACACCTTC. This translates into CASTPDSNYGYTF.

This clonotype was counted a few times. This chain joins TRBV7-9 and TRBJ2-5; D perhaps matches TRBD1 (6 bases). There are 15 residues in the CDR3. In germline, CDR1 is SEHNR, CDR2 FQNEAQ (reference sequence). The V end was cut by 5 bases, the J end by 5 bases, with 18 bases between. The CDR3 coding sequence is TGTGCCAGCAGCGATGATACAGGGATGAGGGAGACCCAGTACTTC. It specifies CASSDDTGMRETQYF.

At least ten counts were recorded for this clonotype. J is TRBJ2-7 and V is TRBV6-5; 7 bases match TRBD2. Germline CDR1 is MNHEY and CDR2 is SVGAGI. The CDR3 sequence is 15 residues long. The trim removed 5 bases at V and 3 bases at J, leaving 10 bases unmatched. Here the CDR3 reads CASSLLLGGNYEQYF. DNA for the CDR3: TGTGCCAGCAGTCTCCTTTTGGGGGGGAACTACGAGCAGTACTTC.

The table lists this clonotype with many counts. V gene TRBV12-3 or TRBV12-4 combines with J gene TRBJ2-1; 7 bases fit TRBD1. V trimming: 8 bases; J trimming: 3 bases; junction bases outside the gene matches: 7. The CDR3 spans 14 residues. The CDR3 bases are TGTGCCAGCGACCGGGACAGAAACTACAATGAGCAGTTCTTC. Its protein is CASDRDRNYNEQFF.

Ten or more counts support this clonotype. This chain connects TRBV5-1 to TRBJ2-5; TRBD2 aligns across 12 bases. Trimming cost V 9 bases and J 1 base; bases outside gene matches: 10. The CDR3 totals 16 residues. Germline CDR1 reads SGHRS; CDR2 reads YFSETQ. The CDR3 nucleotides read TGCGCCACCGCGACTAGCGGGGGACTAATCCAAGAGACCCAGTACTTC. It translates to CATATSGGLIQETQYF. Full variable domain (outside the CDR3, taken from reference TRBV5-1 and TRBJ2-5): KAGVTQTPRYLIKTRGQQVTLSCSPISGHRSVSWYQQTPGQGLQFLFEYFSETQRNKGNFPGRFSGRQFSNSRSEMNVSTLELGDSALYLCATATSGGLIQETQYFGPGTRLLVL.

In its sample, this clonotype was seen many times. The V and J genes are TRBV7-2 and TRBJ2-3; D is ambiguous. The CDR3 runs 12 residues. V was shortened by 4 bases and J by 5 bases, with 7 bases between the two germline ends. Germline values: CDR1 SGHTA, CDR2 FQGNSA. The CDR3 bases are TGTGCCAGCAGCTACGTAGGAGATACGCAGTATTTT. Amino acid sequence: CASSYVGDTQYF.

This clonotype was seen repeatedly, ten times or more. The chain is built from TRBV5-1 and TRBJ1-2, with 7 bases matching TRBD1. Germline lookup yields CDR1 SGHRS and CDR2 YFSETQ. This CDR3 is 16 amino acids long. V gave up 4 bases and J gave up 5 bases; unmatched junction bases: 14. The CDR3 is CASSPDPQGEIYGYTF. The DNA for the CDR3 is TGCGCCAGCAGCCCGGACCCGCAGGGGGAGATATATGGCTACACCTTC.

This clonotype was seen repeatedly, ten times or more. The chain employs TRBV5-1 and TRBJ2-3; D is unresolved. Germline CDR1 and CDR2: SGHRS and YFSETQ. Between the trimmed V and J ends, which lost 7 bases and 6 bases, there was a span of 6 bases. The CDR3 is 10 amino acids. The CDR3 loop is CASSGDTQYF. The CDR3 DNA sequence: TGCGCCAGCTCCGGGGATACGCAGTATTTT.

This clonotype occurred many times. The chain is built from TRBV5-1 and TRBJ2-1, with TRBD1 matching 9 bases. Germline CDR1 SGHRS, CDR2 YFSETQ. The CDR3 extends over 17 amino acids. Germline trimming cut 4 bases from V and 0 bases from J; bases unmatched to any gene: 8. CDR3 nucleotide sequence: TGCGCCAGCAGCAGAGCTCGGGACAGGGTCTCCTACAATGAGCAGTTCTTC. It specifies CASSRARDRVSYNEQFF. Filled out from reference TRBV5-1 and TRBJ2-1, the complete variable domain reads KAGVTQTPRYLIKTRGQQVTLSCSPISGHRSVSWYQQTPGQGLQFLFEYFSETQRNKGNFPGRFSGRQFSNSRSEMNVSTLELGDSALYLCASSRARDRVSYNEQFFGPGTRLTVL.

This clonotype was counted ten times or more. The chain links TRBV20-1 to TRBJ2-3; perhaps D is TRBD1 or TRBD2 (5 bases each). The V end was cut by 6 bases, the J end by 1 base, with 17 bases between. The germline gives CDR1 DFQATT, CDR2 SNEGSKA (reference sequence). This CDR3 is built from 15 residues. The CDR3 region has the DNA TGCAGTGCAAGACAAGCGGTGACAGGCACAGATACGCAGTATTTT. Encoded protein: CSARQAVTGTDTQYF.

The CDR3 is CASSLGAGGNQPQHF. The CDR3 nucleotides are TGTGCCAGCAGTCTAGGGGCCGGGGGCAATCAGCCCCAGCATTTT. J is TRBJ1-5 and V is TRBV3-1; possibly TRBD1 for D (5 bases). CDR3 size: 15 residues. Trimming cost V 6 bases and J 2 bases, with 14 bases left between them. The germline gives CDR1 LGHDT, CDR2 YNNKEL (reference sequence).

Many counts were recorded for this clonotype. The chain combines TRBV18 with TRBJ1-3; D might be TRBD1 (6 bases). CDR3 length: 15 amino acids. The germline CDR1 and CDR2 sequences are KGHSH and LQKENI. V lost 2 bases to trimming and J lost 4 bases, with 12 bases between them. CDR3 in DNA: TGTGCCAGCTCACCAAAAACAGGGCGCGGAAACACCATATATTTT. Protein product: CASSPKTGRGNTIYF.

The sample holds many counts of this clonotype. The rearrangement uses TRBV25-1 and TRBJ2-3, with D tentatively TRBD2 (6 bases). Germline CDR1 and CDR2: MGHDK and SYGVNS. This CDR3 contains 15 residues. V was shortened by 2 bases and J by 2 bases, with 11 bases between the two germline ends. The CDR3 region is CASSEVAGSTDTQYF. DNA for the CDR3: TGTGCCAGCAGTGAAGTGGCGGGGTCCACAGATACGCAGTATTTT. The whole variable domain, remainder taken from reference TRBV25-1 and TRBJ2-3, is EADIYQTPRYLVIGTGKKITLECSQTMGHDKMYWYQQDPGMELHLIHYSYGVNSTEKGDLSSESTVSRIRTEHFPLTLESARPSHTSQYLCASSEVAGSTDTQYFGPGTRLTVL.

This clonotype was counted ten times or more. The J gene is TRBJ2-3, the V gene TRBV5-1; no definite D call. With 0 bases removed from V and 5 bases from J, the gap between germline ends came to 13 bases. Germline lookup yields CDR1 SGHRS and CDR2 YFSETQ. CDR3 length: 15 residues. The CDR3 nucleotides are TGCGCCAGCAGCTTGGAAGGAAGTCGTCAAGATACGCAGTATTTT. It yields the protein CASSLEGSRQDTQYF.

The table lists this clonotype with many counts. V gene TRBV20-1 combines with J gene TRBJ2-1, with D unresolved. This CDR3 region has 11 residues. Germline V lookup: CDR1 DFQATT, CDR2 SNEGSKA (reference sequence). Trimming removed 6 bases from V and 8 bases from J, with 11 bases in between. The CDR3 nucleotides read TGCAGTGCCACCCAGCTCGATGAGCAGTTCTTC. This encodes CSATQLDEQFF.

The chain has TRBV6-1 and TRBJ1-1; D gene uncertain. Trimming pared 4 bases from V and 4 bases from J, leaving 10 bases between. In germline, CDR1 is MNHNS, CDR2 SASEGT. This CDR3 has 13 residues. CDR3 region: CASSVTWITEAFF. The DNA of the CDR3 is TGTGCCAGCAGTGTGACCTGGATCACTGAAGCTTTCTTT.

This clonotype has at least ten counts. The genes are TRBV12-3 or TRBV12-4 and TRBJ1-2, with 7 bases that match TRBD1. The V gene end was trimmed by 5 bases and the J gene end by 2 bases; junction bases not matched to a gene: 11. This CDR3 is 16 amino acids long. DNA of the CDR3: TGTGCCAGCAGTCCCCAGGGGGGGAAATTGAACTATGGCTACACCTTC. Translation: CASSPQGGKLNYGYTF.

This clonotype was recorded many times. The rearrangement joins TRBV12-3 or TRBV12-4 to TRBJ2-2; tentative D call: TRBD2 (5 bases). The CDR3 length is 16 residues. V was cut by 0 bases and J by 7 bases, with 15 bases left in between. The CDR3 bases are TGTGCCAGCAGTTTAGCTCCTAGCTTGGAAGTCGGGGAGCTGTTTTTT. It specifies CASSLAPSLEVGELFF.

With regard to this clonotype: A read error is possible here, since a much larger clone lies one base away. The DNA of the CDR3 is TGCAGTGCTAGACCCACAGGGGGCAATCAGCACCAGCATTTT. Residues: CSARPTGGNQHQHF. The rearrangement links TRBV20-1 to TRBJ1-5, with 9 bases matching TRBD1. Looked up from germline, CDR1 is DFQATT and CDR2 is SNEGSKA (reference sequence). CDR3 length: 14 residues.

There are many counts of this clonotype. The chain recombines TRBV20-1 with TRBJ2-1; 8 nucleotides line up with TRBD1. The CDR3 is 14 amino acids. Per the germline V gene, CDR1 is DFQATT and CDR2 is SNEGSKA (reference sequence). Germline trimming cut 3 bases from V and 8 bases from J; bases unmatched to any gene: 9. The CDR3 region is CSARGVDRGDEQFF. CDR3 DNA: TGCAGTGCTAGGGGCGTTGACAGGGGCGATGAGCAGTTCTTC.